Detailed here is one TCR beta chain. What it binds is not known. The time point denotes: baseline pretreatment blood. Described treatment: 15 Gy SBRT to primary tumor, nephrectomy 4 weeks later. Radiation-treated patients gave blood at baseline, week 2 and week 4. The patient's renal cell carcinoma had clear cell pathology. This entry comes from a study of radiation and T cells in renal cell carcinoma. Study observations and caveats: In blood, top tumor clones expanded by 2 weeks, shrinking by 4.

Libraries were prepared by immunoSEQ multiplex PCR; TCRdb keeps only in-frame clonotypes and omits some of them. The sample carries 100,000 to 150,000 clones, roughly 80% recorded once. The CDR3 covers 13 residues. V was shortened by 4 bases and J by 7 bases, with 14 bases between the two germline ends. CDR1 is MNHEY, CDR2 SMNVEV, per germline (reference sequence). The genes are TRBV27 and TRBJ2-7; D is possibly TRBD1 (5 bases). Sequenced material: blood, taken from a patient whose treatment included radiotherapy and nephrectomy. This TCR came from an older woman with renal cell carcinoma. DNA for the CDR3: TGTGCCAGCAGTTATACCAGGGCGTATGAGCAGTACTTC. Protein: CASSYTRAYEQYF.